Sequencing of this TCR beta chain was carried out in a study of cytomegalovirus exposure and HLA in healthy donors (dated by TCRdb to the late 2010s). About the full investigation: According to an earlier analysis of a few hundred of the donors, 150 million to 200 million T cells yielded over 100 million unique TCR beta sequences and about 300 Gb of sequence data. Typing coverage differed by locus: A, B, C, DRB1 and DQB1 were typed in roughly 620-630 donors, DQA1 in about 550, DPA1 in around 600, and DPB1 in around 440. In addition to the first cohort of 666 subjects, a separate validation cohort of around 110 different subjects was used. The later analysis used no new phenotypic data to find candidate immune exposures, relying instead on TCR beta sequences and their occurrence across donors. A handful of DR-DQ haplotypes were handled as single units for association and clustering because linkage in the cohort was strong. An early release covering around 630 HLA-typed donors comprised approximately 290 gigabases of sequencing data and 65 million to 100 million unique TCR sequences. Among 300 to 500 genotyped donors of the cohort, an average of roughly 230,000 unique TCR beta nucleotide sequences was sequenced per donor, of which about 19% were non-productive. In a later genetic analysis, genome-wide SNP genotypes for about three fifths of the 666 donors were used, and that subset was treated as a discovery cohort. The genetic ancestry cluster associated with self-reported Caucasian donors included around four fifths of the approximately 410 genotyped donors. The aim of the study was to test whether cataloging public T cell receptors could identify signatures of past pathogen exposure. In a later analysis, previously published TCR beta repertoires from hundreds of donors were re-analyzed and high-resolution HLA genotyping was added so that TCR occurrence patterns could be studied. Using immunosequencing, the study profiled T cell repertoires from fewer than 700 subjects and related those repertoires to cytomegalovirus serostatus. HLA typing included class I and class II loci at four-digit resolution. To predict cytomegalovirus infection status, the study brought together high-throughput TCR immunosequencing, statistical association of individual TCRs with disease status, and machine learning. An earlier analysis of around 580 of the donors used high-throughput TCR beta sequencing to judge whether each TCR beta V gene segment behaved as functional or pseudogenic. All discovery cohort repertoires had been generated on a single sequencing platform. Alongside the repertoire data, information on donor age, sex, ethnicity and CMV serostatus was compiled.

The cohort was made up of approximately 700 healthy bone marrow donors. At the time of sampling, every cohort member was nominally healthy, though immune exposures that went unrecorded were likely present. The donor was CMV seronegative and belonged to the group of roughly 330 seronegative cohort members. A peripheral blood sample was provided by each donor, and peripheral blood mononuclear cells were used for TCR beta sequencing. Genomic DNA extraction from the blood cell samples was performed with the Qiagen DNeasy Blood Extraction Kit. Study-wide findings and limitations: In a later analysis, HLA-associated TCR beta chains were found to be more clonally expanded and to have lower generation probabilities than equally common non-associated chains. According to a later genetic analysis, donors in an Asian-associated ancestry cluster had fewer N-insertions in productive TCRs than the approximately 670-donor mean. V-gene and J-gene trimming of TCR beta chains was associated with a missense DCLRE1C variant in a later genetic analysis, and the association was replicated in an independent cohort. Linkage disequilibrium might explain the correlated functional status among segregating V segments, but an unknown experimental factor could not be ruled out. Because HLA typing was unavailable for some donors at each locus, only the typed subset was used in association tests. The study listed 150 to 200 TCR beta chains as associated with cytomegalovirus. The earlier analysis of around 600 of the donors excluded approximately 15 rarely observed V segments, including chromosome 9 orphons, because counts were too low. In a later analysis, the rate of TCR association differed among HLA loci, with DRB1 alleles having the most associated TCRs and HLA-C alleles having the fewest. A group of highly shared sequence variants was considered likely to be a technical artifact of the sequencing pipeline. A further reported finding was that TCR beta sequences accurately predicted the HLA-A and HLA-B alleles for most subjects in the first cohort. In a later analysis, several top co-occurrence clusters were reported to appear linked to parvovirus B19, influenza, CMV and Epstein-Barr virus. In both the original and validation cohorts, the classifier was reported to diagnose cytomegalovirus status with high specificity and sensitivity. Because the 87-base-pair reads could not distinguish some IMGT-functional V segments, including TRBV6-2 and TRBV6-3, those segments were excluded. Assigning TCR associations to individual alleles was difficult when HLA alleles, especially DR and DQ, strongly co-occurred. According to a later analysis, most CMV-associated TCR beta chains appeared to be HLA-restricted, and the HLA associations seemed to be driven largely by CMV exposure. A few of the identified cytomegalovirus-associated TCR beta chains were confirmed in vitro to be specific for cytomegalovirus antigens. While some public TCRs were present in many individuals, most TCR sequences turned up only very rarely across donors. For the cohort, immune exposure information was limited to CMV serostatus. Broadly in line with IMGT annotations, most TCR beta V segments showed up in productive rearrangements about 90% or about 30% of the time in an earlier analysis of 587 of the donors. Roughly uniform sequencing depth across donors was assumed in presence/absence analyses, although this assumption may not hold. It was suggested by the authors that the approach could potentially be generalized to other disease states and immunological phenotypes. Specific HLA alleles were associated with roughly 16,000 TCR beta sequences at a false discovery rate of 0.05 in a later analysis. The cohort was sequenced for TCR beta chains only, and without alpha or paired-chain data the features that could be detected were limited.

This clone was seen once. This receptor's antigen is unknown. No base quality information exists; no much larger clone differs at one position. At the junction V is shortened by 0 bases and J by 8 bases; bases outside the gene matches: 0. Measured from the cysteine to the phenylalanine, the CDR3 is 13 residues long. Only the CDR3 part of the read is kept: 39 bases, read in frame from the first base. From a lookup of the germline V gene (reference sequence), CDR1 and CDR2 are SGHNT and YYREEE. Libraries were built with the immunoSEQ multiplex PCR assay. For the multiplex PCR, a mixture combining 60 forward primers for TCR Vbeta segments and 13 reverse primers for TCR Jbeta segments was used. The CDR3 region of rearranged TCR beta genes was amplified from genomic DNA by a multiplex PCR assay. The amplified TCR beta libraries were sequenced on the Illumina HiSeq System as 87-base-pair reads. The authors' pipeline ran thus. In a later analysis, approximately 74 million unique TCR beta chains were counted across the 650 to 700 repertoires, and about 9.9 million of these chains were shared by at least two donors. Raw reads were error-corrected and collapsed into unique sequences by a nearest-neighbor algorithm in which closely related sequences were merged to remove PCR and sequencing errors. Alignment of CDR3 sequences to IMGT reference sequences was used to assign V, D and J gene segments. For a sequence to be retained, a match of at least six nucleotides to both a V gene segment and a J gene segment was required. A rearrangement counted as productive if the CDR3 had no stop codons and remained in frame with V and J, and every other rearrangement counted as non-productive. CDR3 was defined according to IMGT convention as the region running from the second conserved V-encoded cysteine to the conserved J-encoded phenylalanine. The earlier analysis of around 640 of the donors excluded sequences that lacked an unambiguous match to a single V gene segment. An earlier analysis of a few hundred of the donors classified V segments as functional when productive rearrangements were above 56.7% and as segregating when the standard deviation between donors was above 5%. A statistical classification framework was built for diagnosing cytomegalovirus status from the catalog of TCR beta chain sequences. V and J gene assignment, in a later analysis, came from comparing TCR nucleotide sequences with IMGT/GENE-DB human TR gene sequences. In a later analysis, CDR3 sequences and most-parsimonious VDJ recombination scenarios were assigned using the TCRdist pipeline. In a later analysis, each TCR beta chain was defined by its CDR3 amino acid sequence together with its V-gene family, and reads lacking a unique V-gene family were excluded. To address suspected cross-contamination and a sequencing artifact, a later analysis removed a few hundred highly shared, low-generation-probability nucleotide sequences. In a later analysis, a clonal expansion index for each public chain was calculated from normalized within-repertoire ranks of inferred template counts. Generation probabilities in a later analysis came from a VDJ recombination model fitted to out-of-frame rearrangements, and those results were checked against IGoR. In a later analysis, hypergeometric tests were used to score TCR-TCR, TCR-HLA and TCR-CMV co-occurrence, with a repertoire-size bias correction applied to TCR pairs. A later analysis estimated false discovery rates by permuting HLA or CMV assignments 20 times. In a later analysis, co-occurring TCRs were grouped using DBSCAN, with TCRdist sequence similarity added in when clustering inside HLA-allele-positive subsets. Co-occurrence clustering excluded repertoires with fewer than 30,000 or more than 120,000 public chains, plus five with anomalous nucleotide sharing. The immuneACCESS repertoire file appears here via TCRdb, limited to in-frame rearrangements. These files lack a portion of the clones; in checked studies, under half of the deficit traces to unresolved V genes, and the cause of the others is not known. V and J calls and clone size are copied from that table; D and trimming were computed from the DNA. A total of about 200,000 clones appear in this sample, 75% to 90% of them only once. The top ten clonotypes cover 0.25% to 0.4% of the sample.

The sequence came from a woman younger than 45 in good health and CMV-seronegative. Input material: PBMCs. The sequence links TRBV5-4 to TRBJ2-1, with 9 central nucleotides matching TRBD1. The DNA is as follows: TGTGCCAGCAGCTTGGGACAGGGGGATGAGCAGTTCTTC. It specifies CASSLGQGDEQFF.